Sequencing of this T cell receptor (beta chain) was carried out in a study of blood T cells in healthy people across ages. Study results and caveats: Age brought a roughly linear fall in TCR beta diversity measured per million T cells. Calculation of diversity from one million T cells yielded estimates considered to be underestimates.

Sample-barcoded 5' priming and a J-beta primer mix drove a second PCR of roughly 7 to 11 cycles. Researchers report that a template-switch adaptor with 12 random nucleotides tagged each cDNA molecule. TCRdb reprocessed the 5' RACE reads with MiXCR, giving one entry per CDR3 protein. The sample includes over 1,200,000 distinct CDR3 sequences, roughly 59% of them seen just once. The CDR3 extends over 13 amino acids. The V gene lost 5 bases and the J gene lost 5 bases, with 10 bases spanning the gap. Germline V CDR1 and CDR2: ENHRY, SYGVKD. Notes on this clonotype: Antigen: not known.

The sequenced sample consisted of blood. The chain couples TRBV10-3 to TRBJ2-1, with a weak D call TRBD1 (6 bases). The sequence came from a man younger than 35 in good health. The CDR3 spells CAISLQGHNEQFF. The CDR3 nucleotides are TGTGCCATCAGTCTTCAGGGGCACAATGAGCAGTTCTTC.